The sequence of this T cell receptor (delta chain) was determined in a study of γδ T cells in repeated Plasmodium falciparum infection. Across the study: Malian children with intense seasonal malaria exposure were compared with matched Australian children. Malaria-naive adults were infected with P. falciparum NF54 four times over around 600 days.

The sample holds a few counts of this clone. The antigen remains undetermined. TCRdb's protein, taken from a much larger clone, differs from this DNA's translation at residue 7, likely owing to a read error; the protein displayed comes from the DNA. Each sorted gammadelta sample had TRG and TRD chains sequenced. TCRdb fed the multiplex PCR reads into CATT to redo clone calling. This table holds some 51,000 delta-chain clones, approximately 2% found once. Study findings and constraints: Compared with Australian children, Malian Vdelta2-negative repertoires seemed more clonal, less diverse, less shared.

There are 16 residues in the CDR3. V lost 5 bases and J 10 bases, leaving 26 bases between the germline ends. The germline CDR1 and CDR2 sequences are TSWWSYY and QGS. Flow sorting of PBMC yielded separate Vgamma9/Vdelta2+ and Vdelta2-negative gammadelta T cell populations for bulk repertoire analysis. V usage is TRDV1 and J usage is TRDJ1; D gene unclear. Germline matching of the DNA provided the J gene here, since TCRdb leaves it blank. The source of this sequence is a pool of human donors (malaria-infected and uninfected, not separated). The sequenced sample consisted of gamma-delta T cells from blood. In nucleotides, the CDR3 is TGTGCTCTTGGGCACATGAGTCTCGCCCAGTCGCGGGGACTCATCTTT. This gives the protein CALGHMSLAQSRGLIF.